The 24 T cell receptor beta chains below come from one sample, sequenced in a study of blood T cell repertoires in COVID-19. Data came from immunoSEQ multiplex PCR; TCRdb stores just in-frame clones and leaves some out. The sample lists about 34,000 clones, roughly 85% occurring once. The sample consisted of peripheral blood. These receptors came from a human donor with acute or convalescent COVID-19. The donor label of this sample is uncertain.

The chain carries TRBV7-2 and TRBJ1-1; 7 positions match TRBD1. Unmatched junction bases numbered 4, after V lost 6 bases and J lost 3 bases. The CDR3 is 13 amino acids. Germline V CDR1 and CDR2: SGHTA, FQGNSA. CDR3 DNA sequence: TGTGCCAGCAGGAGACAGGGAGACACTGAAGCTTTCTTT. This encodes CASRRQGDTEAFF.

This chain joins TRBV18 and TRBJ1-1, with 7 bases lining up with TRBD1. Losses at the gene ends were 3 bases for V and 1 base for J; bases not matched to a gene: 2. The CDR3 has 14 residues. CDR1 is KGHSH and CDR2 is LQKENI in the germline V gene. As DNA, the CDR3 is TGTGCCAGCTCACCGACAGGGTCGAACACTGAAGCTTTCTTT. Translating it yields CASSPTGSNTEAFF.

The gene calls are TRBV24-1 and TRBJ2-3, with D perhaps TRBD1 (5 bases). The length of the CDR3 is 13 residues. V gave up 1 base and J gave up 4 bases, with 5 bases separating them. Germline CDR1 reads KGHDR; CDR2 reads SFDVKD. CDR3 DNA: TGTGCCACCAGTGATTTAGGGGCAGATACGCAGTATTTT. It translates to CATSDLGADTQYF.

The V gene is TRBV4-2, the J gene TRBJ1-2, with 7 bases aligning to TRBD1. Germline trimming cut 1 base from V and 8 bases from J; bases unmatched to any gene: 4. This CDR3 is built from 13 residues. The V gene's germline CDR1 is LGHNA and CDR2 YNFKEQ. The CDR3 DNA follows: TGTGCCAGCAGCCAAGCCACAGGGGAAGGCTACACCTTC. It translates to CASSQATGEGYTF.

This clone was seen only a few times. The chain links TRBV12-2 to TRBJ2-1; no DNA check was done on the table's D call, TRBD2. TRBV12-2 is deemed a pseudogene. This CDR3 contains 17 residues. CDR3 protein: CASRSHHAAGAGDEQFF. In DNA, the CDR3 is TGTGCAAGTCGCTCCCACCACGCCGCGGGGGCCGGGGATGAGCAGTTCTTC.

This CDR3 reads CAGTGTYNEQFF. Here the CDR3 DNA reads TGTGCCGGTACAGGAACCTACAATGAGCAGTTCTTC. The chain has TRBV12-3 or TRBV12-4 and TRBJ2-1, with D maybe TRBD1 (5 bases). The CDR3 is 12 residues long. V was shortened by 11 bases and J by 2 bases, with 10 bases between the two germline ends.

This chain links TRBV10-3 with TRBJ2-3; 7 bases match TRBD2. CDR3 size: 15 residues. The V gene end was trimmed by 4 bases and the J gene end by 2 bases; junction bases not matched to a gene: 6. Germline V gives CDR1 ENHRY, CDR2 SYGVKD. CDR3 amino acids: CAISAQGLSTDTQYF. In nucleotides, the CDR3 is TGTGCCATCAGTGCCCAGGGACTATCCACAGATACGCAGTATTTT.

V is TRBV5-1 and J is TRBJ2-2; 14 nucleotides align to TRBD2. Germline lookup yields CDR1 SGHRS and CDR2 YFSETQ. V dropped 4 bases and J dropped 4; count of bases not matched to a gene: 3. The CDR3 covers 16 residues. CDR3 protein: CASSPTSGGATGELFF. In DNA form, the CDR3 reads TGCGCCAGCAGCCCGACTAGCGGGGGGGCCACCGGGGAGCTGTTTTTT.

V gene TRBV30 combines with J gene TRBJ2-7, with a weak D call TRBD2 (6 bases). CDR3 size: 13 residues. Germline V lookup: CDR1 GTSNPN, CDR2 SVGIG (reference sequence). V dropped 3 bases and J dropped 3 bases, with 12 bases sitting between them. CDR3 nucleotide sequence: TGTGCCTGGAGGGCAGGAGGGATCTACGAGCAGTACTTC. This codes for CAWRAGGIYEQYF.

V is TRBV10-3 and J is TRBJ2-7; 10 bases fit TRBD2. V lost 2 bases and J lost 4; bases outside the gene matches: 2. CDR1 is ENHRY and CDR2 is SYGVKD in the germline V gene. This CDR3 comprises 14 residues. The DNA for the CDR3 is TGTGCCATCAGTGAGGCTAGCGGGAGTTACGAGCAGTACTTC. This codes for CAISEASGSYEQYF.

The V gene is TRBV27, the J gene TRBJ2-1, with 13 positions matching TRBD2. Trimming took 6 bases from V and 4 from J; bases not matched to a gene: 9. The CDR3 length is 17 residues. Looked up from germline, CDR1 is MNHEY and CDR2 is SMNVEV (reference sequence). CDR3 bases: TGTGCCAGCAGCTCTCGGAGACTAGCGGGGGGTTACAATGAGCAGTTCTTC. It yields the protein CASSSRRLAGGYNEQFF.

The chain links TRBV28 to TRBJ2-2; D is ambiguous. V dropped 3 bases and J dropped 2 bases, with 10 bases sitting between them. The germline CDR1 and CDR2 sequences are MDHEN and SYDVKM. CDR3 length: 15 residues. The CDR3 protein is CASSLNSLNTGELFF. In DNA, the CDR3 is TGTGCCAGCAGTTTGAACAGTCTTAACACCGGGGAGCTGTTTTTT.

The chain employs TRBV4-3 and TRBJ2-1; 10 bases are shared with TRBD1. The V gene end was trimmed by 0 bases and the J gene end by 1 base; junction bases not matched to a gene: 15. The germline V gene encodes CDR1 LGHNA and CDR2 YSLEER. The CDR3 has 21 residues. The CDR3 DNA is TGCGCCAGCAGCCAAGATCTGGAGACAGGGGGCCCCCAGAGTTCCTACAATGAGCAGTTCTTC. Its protein is CASSQDLETGGPQSSYNEQFF.

The chain combines TRBV18 with TRBJ1-1; D is unclear. Germline V CDR1 and CDR2: KGHSH, LQKENI. Trimming removed 2 bases from V and 7 bases from J, with 14 bases in between. The CDR3 loop spans 14 amino acids. For the CDR3, the DNA is TGTGCCAGCTCACCAAGTGGAGCAGCCAATGAAGCTTTCTTT. Protein sequence: CASSPSGAANEAFF.

The genes are TRBV4-1 and TRBJ2-7; the D gene is possibly TRBD2 (7 bases). Germline lookup yields CDR1 MGHRA and CDR2 YSYEKL. This CDR3 comprises 17 residues. V was clipped by 0 bases and J by 0 bases, with 15 bases between them. The CDR3: CASSQDLGGGDSYEQYF. The CDR3 nucleotides are TGCGCCAGCAGCCAAGATCTGGGAGGGGGGGACTCCTACGAGCAGTACTTC.

The CDR3 DNA reads as TGTGCCAGCAGGCGGGGCTGGGGCACTGAAGCTTTCTTT. It specifies CASRRGWGTEAFF. The chain recombines TRBV12-3 or TRBV12-4 with TRBJ1-1; D might be TRBD1 (5 bases). The CDR3 covers 13 residues. V was trimmed by 6 bases and J by 4 bases, leaving 12 bases between them.

This chain uses TRBV28 with TRBJ2-6; D not certain. V was trimmed by 5 bases and J by 4 bases, leaving 15 bases between them. The CDR3 sequence is 16 residues long. The germline CDR1 and CDR2 sequences are MDHEN and SYDVKM. CDR3 sequence (DNA): TGTGCCAGCAGTCTCCCCCCTGGCTCCGGGGCCAACGTCCTGACTTTC. Its translation is CASSLPPGSGANVLTF.

This clone has only one observation. This chain connects TRBV30 to TRBJ1-2, with D possibly matching TRBD1 (5 bases). CDR1 is GTSNPN, CDR2 SVGIG, per germline (reference sequence). CDR3 length: 15 amino acids. Deletions cut 5 bases from V and 4 bases from J, with 20 bases between. The CDR3 loop reads CAWASGGGFIYGYTF. The DNA of the CDR3 is TGTGCCTGGGCCTCTGGGGGAGGGTTTATCTATGGCTACACCTTC.

This chain connects TRBV7-2 to TRBJ2-5; TRBD1 matches 7 bases. After removal of 5 bases from V and 5 bases from J, the junction contained 11 bases not matched to a gene. Germline CDR1 and CDR2: SGHTA and FQGNSA. The CDR3 consists of 15 residues. This CDR3 reads CASSRTGVSWETQYF. The CDR3 coding sequence is TGTGCCAGCAGCCGCACAGGGGTGTCGTGGGAGACCCAGTACTTC.

V and J are TRBV7-2 and TRBJ2-3; 8 nucleotides agree with TRBD2. CDR1 is SGHTA and CDR2 is FQGNSA in the germline V gene. V lost 1 base to trimming and J lost 4 bases; unmatched junction nucleotides: 4. The length of the CDR3 is 15 residues. CDR3 sequence: CASSLVSGSADTQYF. DNA of the CDR3: TGTGCCAGCAGCTTAGTCAGCGGGAGCGCAGATACGCAGTATTTT.

The V and J genes are TRBV24-1 and TRBJ2-1, with a possible D match to TRBD1 (5 bases). This CDR3 spans 17 amino acids. CDR1 is KGHDR and CDR2 is SFDVKD in the germline V gene. The germline V and J ends were trimmed by 4 bases and 3 bases, with 18 bases remaining between them. CDR3 protein: CATSDPSPGPFYNEQFF. The CDR3 bases are TGTGCCACCAGTGACCCCAGCCCAGGGCCCTTCTACAATGAGCAGTTCTTC.

V gene TRBV15 combines with J gene TRBJ2-3; TRBD1 aligns across 9 bases. Unmatched junction bases numbered 7, after V lost 5 bases and J lost 4 bases. CDR3 size: 15 residues. CDR1 and CDR2 from the germline V gene are LNHNV and YYDKDF (reference sequence). The CDR3 is CATSGDRVESDTQYF. The CDR3 bases are TGTGCCACCAGCGGGGACAGGGTCGAGTCAGATACGCAGTATTTT.

The CDR3 nucleotides are TGTGCCACCAACTCAGGGCAGCCCGGCAATCAGCCCCAGCATTTT. Its protein is CATNSGQPGNQPQHF. The chain has TRBV19 and TRBJ1-5; D is possibly TRBD1 (5 bases). The germline V gene encodes CDR1 LNHDA and CDR2 SQIVND (reference sequence). V lost 10 bases and J 2 bases, leaving 18 bases between the germline ends. CDR3 length: 15 amino acids.

This sequence joins TRBV10-2 and TRBJ2-2; TRBD2 matches at 11 bases. CDR1 and CDR2 (germline): WSHSY, SAAADI. J lost 1 base, V lost 8 bases, and 0 bases had no gene match. This CDR3 is built from 14 residues. The CDR3 DNA reads as TGCGCCAGCGGACTAGCGGGGAACACCGGGGAGCTGTTTTTT. Translation gives CASGLAGNTGELFF.